This T cell receptor beta chain was observed in a study of T cell repertoires in cytomegalovirus infection. On the study more broadly: Evidence of both CMV infection and a matching HLA type came from public TCR beta signatures.

About this clonotype itself: Its antigen is not known.

General observations from the study: Of the TCR beta families, the public ones yielded a cumulative frequency that identified carriers of CMV plus the relevant HLA. What dominated the ex vivo response were HLA-C-restricted CMV-specific TCR beta clonotypes.

The germline V gene encodes CDR1 MNHEY and CDR2 SVGEGT. There are 13 residues in the CDR3. V was pared by 7 bases and J by 3 bases, with 6 bases of the junction left unmatched. TCRdb used MiXCR to reprocess the reads, holding one entry per CDR3 protein. The table records 310,000 or so distinct CDR3 sequences, under 30% of them present only once. The chain couples TRBV6-2 or TRBV6-3 to TRBJ2-7; 7 bases are shared with TRBD1. Sequencing used PBMCs. This receptor was taken from a human donor in good health (CMV status not recorded). Some clones in this sample may be carry-over from other donors' samples. CDR3 loop: CASKLGQLYEQYF. The CDR3 DNA follows: TGTGCCAGCAAGCTGGGACAGCTCTACGAGCAGTACTTC.